This is a list of T cell receptor beta chains from one sample in a study of T cell responses to AZD1222 COVID-19 vaccine. Generated by immunoSEQ multiplex PCR, the TCRdb table keeps only in-frame clones and is missing some. The table shows about 150,000 clones, with 88% occurring only once. The sample here was peripheral blood, taken after recovery from COVID-19. The receptors derive from an adult who had recovered from COVID-19. CDR3s include the opening cysteine and the closing phenylalanine or tryptophan. D genes are given only for firm matches. Where a row states a size, it is once, few, many or the class of an expanded clone; other rows omit it.

cdr3_nt cdr3_aa cdr3_length j_call d_call v_call clone_size
TGCAGCGTTGGGGCAGGGGGCGATCAGCCCCAGCATTTT CSVGAGGDQPQHF 13 TRBJ1-5 TRBD1 TRBV29-1 few
TGCGCCAGCAGCCAAGGTCGGACAGTCCTTAATGAAAAACTGTTTTTT CASSQGRTVLNEKLFF 16 TRBJ1-4 . TRBV4-3 .
TGTGCCAGCAGTGATGAGGGAGAGCAGTACTTC CASSDEGEQYF 11 TRBJ2-7 . TRBV2 .
TGTGCCAGCAGCCCCGCCGCAGCGGGGGGCCAAGAGACCCAGTACTTC CASSPAAAGGQETQYF 16 TRBJ2-5 TRBD2 TRBV7-2 few
TGTGCCAGCAGCTTATCTAGGACCACCTACGAGCAGTACTTC CASSLSRTTYEQYF 14 TRBJ2-7 . TRBV7-9 .
TGTGCCAGCAGCTTAGGGGGACAGGGCAATGAAAAACTGTTTTTT CASSLGGQGNEKLFF 15 TRBJ1-4 TRBD1 TRBV11-2 .
TGTGCCAGCAGCCAAGATACGTGGGGAACTGAAGCTTTCTTT CASSQDTWGTEAFF 14 TRBJ1-1 . TRBV3-1/TRBV3-2 .
TGTGCCAGCAGCCCCGCAGGGGGGGAGACCCAGTACTTC CASSPAGGETQYF 13 TRBJ2-5 . TRBV28 .
TGTGCCAGCAGCTCTACTAGCGGACCCTACAATGAGCAGTTCTTC CASSSTSGPYNEQFF 15 TRBJ2-1 TRBD2 TRBV11-2 .
TGTGCCAGCAGCCGACCGGTCAGTCAGGGGGCCTGGGAGCAGTACTTC CASSRPVSQGAWEQYF 16 TRBJ2-7 TRBD1 TRBV7-6 once
TGTGCCAGCAGTTTCGGAACAGGGGAAGCTTTCTTT CASSFGTGEAFF 12 TRBJ1-1 . TRBV27 .
TGTGCCAGCAGCTTGGGGGGGACAGGGACTAATGAAAAACTGTTTTTT CASSLGGTGTNEKLFF 16 TRBJ1-4 TRBD1 TRBV5-4 .
TGTGCCATCAGTGAGGCGGGAGGGGACTACGAGCAGTACTTC CAISEAGGDYEQYF 14 TRBJ2-7 TRBD2 TRBV10-3 .
TGTGCCAGTAGTGGCAGACAGGGAATCTTGGGGAACACTGAAGCTTTCTTT CASSGRQGILGNTEAFF 17 TRBJ1-1 TRBD1 TRBV19 .
TGCGCCAGCAGCTTGCGGACTAGCGTTGCCTACGAGCAGTACTTC CASSLRTSVAYEQYF 15 TRBJ2-7 TRBD2 TRBV5-1 .
TGCAGTGCTAGTCTATCTTTAACACAGGGGGCGCAGTATACCGGGGAGCTGTTTTTT CSASLSLTQGAQYTGELFF 19 TRBJ2-2 TRBD1 TRBV20-1 .
TGCAGTGCAAACCGGGGCTCCGAAGCTTTCTTT CSANRGSEAFF 11 TRBJ1-1 . TRBV20-1 .
TGTGCCAGTAGTATGTCGGACAGGGGGGAACAGCCCCAGCATTTT CASSMSDRGEQPQHF 15 TRBJ1-5 TRBD1 TRBV19 .
TGTGCCAGCTCACAACCATTCAGGGGAGCTCCTGAAGCTTTCTTT CASSQPFRGAPEAFF 15 TRBJ1-1 . TRBV18 .
TGTGCCAGTATGACAGGGATCTATGGCTACACCTTC CASMTGIYGYTF 12 TRBJ1-2 TRBD1 TRBV19 .
TGTGCCAGCAGCTCCTCGGACAGGGGGCGCACTGAAGCTTTCTTT CASSSSDRGRTEAFF 15 TRBJ1-1 TRBD1 TRBV5-4 .
TGTGCCAGCAGTTTAACACCCCTTCGGGCAGCGATGGCTTTCTTT CASSLTPLRAAMAFF 15 TRBJ1-1 . TRBV27 .
TGTGCCAGCGGGGAATCGGTACACAATGAGCAGTTCTTC CASGESVHNEQFF 13 TRBJ2-1 . TRBV3-1/TRBV3-2 .
TGTGCTAGTGGTTTGGGGGGTGCTCGGAAAGCTTTCTTT CASGLGGARKAFF 13 TRBJ1-1 . TRBV12-5 .
TGCGCCAGCAGCCAGCAAGGCGGGGAAAAACTGTTTTTT CASSQQGGEKLFF 13 TRBJ1-4 . TRBV5-1 .
TGTGCCAGCAGTTTGGGGCCAGGGATTGGGCAAGAGACCCAGTACTTC CASSLGPGIGQETQYF 16 TRBJ2-5 . TRBV5-6 .
TGTGCCAGTAGTATTCGAAACCCGGCCAGGGGAGGGCGAGGCTACACCTTC CASSIRNPARGGRGYTF 17 TRBJ1-2 . TRBV19 .
TGTGCCAGCACACCGGGACCTGAAAAGTATGGCTACACCTTC CASTPGPEKYGYTF 14 TRBJ1-2 . TRBV3-1/TRBV3-2 .
TGTGCCAGCAGCCAAGATTTACCGGGGGGAGAGTACGAGCAGTACTTC CASSQDLPGGEYEQYF 16 TRBJ2-7 TRBD2 TRBV4-2 .
TGTGCCAGCAGTTGGCAGAGTTCCTACAATGAGCAGTTCTTC CASSWQSSYNEQFF 14 TRBJ2-1 . TRBV27 .
TGTGCCAGCAGGGGGGGATGGAATAACACTGAAGCTTTCTTT CASRGGWNNTEAFF 14 TRBJ1-1 . TRBV6-4 .
TGTGCCACCAGTGATTTGCGGGGGGCGCGAGGTCAGCCCCAGCATTTT CATSDLRGARGQPQHF 16 TRBJ1-5 . TRBV24-1 .
TGTGCCACCAGTGATTTCGGAGGCAATCAGCCCCAGCATTTT CATSDFGGNQPQHF 14 TRBJ1-5 . TRBV24-1 once
TGTGCCAGCAGCGCGGGACTAGCGGAAGGGTACCAAGAGACCCAGTACTTC CASSAGLAEGYQETQYF 17 TRBJ2-5 TRBD2 TRBV6-2/TRBV6-3 once
TGTGCCAGCAGTCTAACCTCGTTTGAAAAACTGTTTTTT CASSLTSFEKLFF 13 TRBJ1-4 . TRBV12-3/TRBV12-4 .
TGTGCCAGCAGTTACTCGCAGGGGAAAGGTGGCTACACCTTC CASSYSQGKGGYTF 14 TRBJ1-2 . TRBV6-5 .
TGTGCCAGCAGCTTGGGACAGGAAAACTATGGCTACACCTTC CASSLGQENYGYTF 14 TRBJ1-2 TRBD1 TRBV7-8 few
TGTGCCAGCAGCTTGGGGGCTACTCGCTCCTACAATGAGCAGTTCTTC CASSLGATRSYNEQFF 16 TRBJ2-1 . TRBV5-4 .
TGTGCCACCAGCAGGCTGGACGGTAACTACGAGCAGTACTTC CATSRLDGNYEQYF 14 TRBJ2-7 . TRBV15 .
TGTGCCAGCAGCCAAGTAGGGGAAAACACTGAAGCTTTCTTT CASSQVGENTEAFF 14 TRBJ1-1 . TRBV3-1/TRBV3-2 few
TGTGCCAGCAGCCTATACGTGGCGGACCAAGAGACCCAGTACTTC CASSLYVADQETQYF 15 TRBJ2-5 . TRBV4-2 .
TGTGCCAGCAGTTTGAGAGGGTCCTCAATTGGGGGAAACACCATATATTTT CASSLRGSSIGGNTIYF 17 TRBJ1-3 . TRBV28 .
TGTGCCAGCAGCTTAAGTGGGGGAGGGGGATCACCCCTCCACTTT CASSLSGGGGSPLHF 15 TRBJ1-6 . TRBV7-3 .
TGTGCCAGCAGCCGCTTTCGCGAAGCTTTCTTT CASSRFREAFF 11 TRBJ1-1 . TRBV5-5 .
TGTGCCAGCAGCCCGGGAACTAGCGAGATTTACAATGAGCAGTTCTTC CASSPGTSEIYNEQFF 16 TRBJ2-1 TRBD2 TRBV5-6 .
TGTGCCAGCAGTTTATCGGGCGGACAGGGCCTCTACGAGCAGTACTTC CASSLSGGQGLYEQYF 16 TRBJ2-7 TRBD1 TRBV27 .
TGTGCCACCAGCGCCGCAGAGCCGGAAGCTTTCTTT CATSAAEPEAFF 12 TRBJ1-1 . TRBV15 .
TGTGCCAGCAGTTTATTTGGGGAAGGGCGGGTGAACACTGAAGCTTTCTTT CASSLFGEGRVNTEAFF 17 TRBJ1-1 . TRBV27 once
TGTGCCAGCAGCTTGGGACAGGGGTGGAAAAACATTCAGTACTTC CASSLGQGWKNIQYF 15 TRBJ2-4 TRBD1 TRBV7-9 .
TGTGCCAGCAGCTCCTCGAAAAACATTCAGTACTTC CASSSSKNIQYF 12 TRBJ2-4 . TRBV12-3/TRBV12-4 .
TGTGCCAGCTCACTGGGACTAGCGGCCTACGAGCAGTACTTC CASSLGLAAYEQYF 14 TRBJ2-7 TRBD2 TRBV18 .
TGTGCCAGCAGCCCGAGGGGGTCCGAGACCCAGTACTTC CASSPRGSETQYF 13 TRBJ2-5 . TRBV11-3 .
TGTGCCAGCTCACCACTGTCAGAAACCAATTCACCCCTCCACTTT CASSPLSETNSPLHF 15 TRBJ1-6 . TRBV18 once
TGTGCCACCTGTCGAGACGGGCAGTCCCCCGGGGGCTACACCTTC CATCRDGQSPGGYTF 15 TRBJ1-2 . TRBV6-5 .
TGTGCCAGTACCTCCTCGCCTTCTGGCACAGATACGCAGTATTTT CASTSSPSGTDTQYF 15 TRBJ2-3 . TRBV19 .
TGCAGCGTTCGGACCCCGATCGGGGAGCTGTTTTTT CSVRTPIGELFF 12 TRBJ2-2 . TRBV29-1 .